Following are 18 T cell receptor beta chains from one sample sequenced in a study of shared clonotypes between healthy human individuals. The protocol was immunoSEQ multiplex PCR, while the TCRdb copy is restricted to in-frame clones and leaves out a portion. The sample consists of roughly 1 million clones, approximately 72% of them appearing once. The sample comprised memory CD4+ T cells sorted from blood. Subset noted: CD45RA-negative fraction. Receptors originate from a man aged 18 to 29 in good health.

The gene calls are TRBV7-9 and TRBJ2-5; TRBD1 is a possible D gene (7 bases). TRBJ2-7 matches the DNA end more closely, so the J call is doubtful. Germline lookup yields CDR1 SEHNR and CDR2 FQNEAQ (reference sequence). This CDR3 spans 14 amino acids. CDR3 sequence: CASRFRRGPYEQYF. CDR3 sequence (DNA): TGTGCCAGCAGATTTAGGAGGGGGCCCTACGAGCAGTACTTC.

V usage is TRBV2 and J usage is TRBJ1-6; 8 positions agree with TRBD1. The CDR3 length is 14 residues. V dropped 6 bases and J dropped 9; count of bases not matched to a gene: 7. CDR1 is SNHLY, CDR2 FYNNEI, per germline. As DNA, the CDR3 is TGTGCCAGCAGGGGGGCAGGGGGCCGTTCACCCCTCCACTTT. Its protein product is CASRGAGGRSPLHF. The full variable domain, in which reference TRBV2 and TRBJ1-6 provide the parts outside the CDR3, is EPEVTQTPSHQVTQMGQEVILRCVPISNHLYFYWYRQILGQKVEFLVSFYNNEISEKSEIFDDQFSVERPDGSNFTLKIRSTKLEDSAMYFCASRGAGGRSPLHFGNGTRLTVT.

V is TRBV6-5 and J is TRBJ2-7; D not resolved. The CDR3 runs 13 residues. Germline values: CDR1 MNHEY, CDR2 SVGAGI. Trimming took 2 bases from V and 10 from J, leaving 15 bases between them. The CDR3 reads CASSYGPTTPQYF. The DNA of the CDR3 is TGTGCCAGCAGTTACGGCCCAACTACTCCACAGTACTTC.

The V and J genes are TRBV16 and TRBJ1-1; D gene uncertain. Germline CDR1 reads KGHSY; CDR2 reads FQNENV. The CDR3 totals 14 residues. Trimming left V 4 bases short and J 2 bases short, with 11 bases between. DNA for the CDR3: TGTGCCAGCAGCCGGGAGTGGGGAAACACTGAAGCTTTCTTT. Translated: CASSREWGNTEAFF.

The chain's CDR3 is CAIRRTSGTDTQYF. CDR3 nucleotides: TGTGCCATCAGGCGGACTAGCGGAACAGATACGCAGTATTTT. This sequence joins TRBV10-3 and TRBJ2-3; the match to TRBD2 covers 10 bases. V shed 6 bases, J shed 3 bases, and the junction held 3 bases outside the gene matches. This CDR3 is built from 14 residues. Germline V lookup: CDR1 ENHRY, CDR2 SYGVKD.

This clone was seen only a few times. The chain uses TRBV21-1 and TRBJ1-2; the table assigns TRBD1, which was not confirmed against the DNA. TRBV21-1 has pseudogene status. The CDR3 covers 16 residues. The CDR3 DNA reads TGTGCCAGCAGCAATCCCCTTCACAGGGCCCTGAGGGGCTACACCTTC. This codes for CASSNPLHRALRGYTF.

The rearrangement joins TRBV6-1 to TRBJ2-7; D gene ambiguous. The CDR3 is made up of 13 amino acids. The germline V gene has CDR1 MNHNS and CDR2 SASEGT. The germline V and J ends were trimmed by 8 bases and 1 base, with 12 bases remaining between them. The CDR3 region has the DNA TGTGCCAGCCTCGGTCCTAATTCCTACGAGCAGTACTTC. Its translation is CASLGPNSYEQYF.

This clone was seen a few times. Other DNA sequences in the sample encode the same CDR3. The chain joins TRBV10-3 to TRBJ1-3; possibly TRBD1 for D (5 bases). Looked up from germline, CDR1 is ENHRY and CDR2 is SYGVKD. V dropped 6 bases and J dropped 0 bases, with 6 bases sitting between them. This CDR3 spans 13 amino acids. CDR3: CAISGGSGNTIYF. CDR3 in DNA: TGTGCCATCAGCGGGGGCTCTGGAAACACCATATATTTT.

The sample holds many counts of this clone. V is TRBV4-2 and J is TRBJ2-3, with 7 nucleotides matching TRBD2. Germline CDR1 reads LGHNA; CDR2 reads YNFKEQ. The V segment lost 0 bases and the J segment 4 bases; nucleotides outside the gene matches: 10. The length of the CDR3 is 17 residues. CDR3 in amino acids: CASSQDPSGGIADTQYF. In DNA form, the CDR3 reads TGTGCCAGCAGCCAAGATCCTTCCGGGGGGATAGCAGATACGCAGTATTTT.

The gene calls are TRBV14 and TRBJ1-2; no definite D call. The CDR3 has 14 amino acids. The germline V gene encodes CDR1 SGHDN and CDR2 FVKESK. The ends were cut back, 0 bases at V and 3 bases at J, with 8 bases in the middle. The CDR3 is CASSQDGGYYGYTF. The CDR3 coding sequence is TGTGCCAGCAGCCAAGACGGCGGTTACTATGGCTACACCTTC.

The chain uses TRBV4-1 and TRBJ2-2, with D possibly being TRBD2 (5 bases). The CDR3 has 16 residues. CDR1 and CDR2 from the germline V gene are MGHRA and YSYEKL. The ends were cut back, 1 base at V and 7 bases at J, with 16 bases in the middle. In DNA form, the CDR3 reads TGCGCCAGCAGCCAAGCCCCTAGGACGGGGATCGGGGAGCTGTTTTTT. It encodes CASSQAPRTGIGELFF.

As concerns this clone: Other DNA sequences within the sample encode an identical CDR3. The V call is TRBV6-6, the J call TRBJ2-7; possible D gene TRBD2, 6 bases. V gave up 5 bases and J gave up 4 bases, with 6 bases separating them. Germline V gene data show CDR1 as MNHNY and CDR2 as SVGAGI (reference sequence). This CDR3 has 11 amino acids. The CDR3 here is CASSGGYEQYF. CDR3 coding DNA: TGTGCCAGCAGTGGGGGGTACGAGCAGTACTTC.

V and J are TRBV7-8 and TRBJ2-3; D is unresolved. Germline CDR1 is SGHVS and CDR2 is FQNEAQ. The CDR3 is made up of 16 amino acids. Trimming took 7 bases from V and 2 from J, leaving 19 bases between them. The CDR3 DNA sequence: TGTGCCAGCACCCCAAGGCAGGCAACTTCCACAGATACGCAGTATTTT. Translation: CASTPRQATSTDTQYF.

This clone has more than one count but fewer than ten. CDR3 sequence reads: CASSSTSGGPPYNEQFF. The CDR3 DNA reads as TGTGCCAGCAGCTCGACTAGCGGGGGTCCTCCCTACAATGAGCAGTTCTTC. This sequence joins TRBV7-3 and TRBJ2-1, with 12 bases that match TRBD2. J was trimmed by 2 bases and V by 4 bases; bases with no gene match: 6. This CDR3 is built from 17 residues. Germline V gene data show CDR1 as SGHTA and CDR2 as FQGTGA.

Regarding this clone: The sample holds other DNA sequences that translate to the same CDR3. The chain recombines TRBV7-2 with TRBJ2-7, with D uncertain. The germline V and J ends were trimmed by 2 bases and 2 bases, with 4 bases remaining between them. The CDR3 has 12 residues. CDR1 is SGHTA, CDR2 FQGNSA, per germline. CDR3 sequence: CASSLTTYEQYF. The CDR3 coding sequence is TGTGCCAGCAGCTTAACGACCTACGAGCAGTACTTC.

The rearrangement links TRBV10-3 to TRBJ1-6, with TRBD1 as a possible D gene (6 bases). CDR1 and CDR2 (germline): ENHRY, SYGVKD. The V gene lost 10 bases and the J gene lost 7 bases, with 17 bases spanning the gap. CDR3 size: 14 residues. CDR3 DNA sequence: TGTGCCAACGGGCAGGGGTCTGAAAATTCACCCCTCCACTTT. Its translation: CANGQGSENSPLHF.

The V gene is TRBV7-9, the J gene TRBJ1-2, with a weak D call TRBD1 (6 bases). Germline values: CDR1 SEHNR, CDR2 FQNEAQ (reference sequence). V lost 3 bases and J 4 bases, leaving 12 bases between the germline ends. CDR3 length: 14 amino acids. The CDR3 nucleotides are TGTGCCAGCAGCTTGGACAGCAGTTCCTATGGCTACACCTTC. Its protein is CASSLDSSSYGYTF. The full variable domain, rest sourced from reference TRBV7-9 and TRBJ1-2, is DTGVSQNPRHKITKRGQNVTFRCDPISEHNRLYWYRQTLGQGPEFLTYFQNEAQLEKSRLLSDRFSAERPKGSFSTLEIQRTEQGDSAMYLCASSLDSSSYGYTFGSGTRLTVV.

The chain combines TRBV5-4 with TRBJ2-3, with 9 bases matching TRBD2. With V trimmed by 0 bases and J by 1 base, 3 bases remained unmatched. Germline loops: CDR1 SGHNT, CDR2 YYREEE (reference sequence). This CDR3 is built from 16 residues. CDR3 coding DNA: TGTGCCAGCAGCTTGGTCGTAGCGGGGGGCACAGATACGCAGTATTTT. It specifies CASSLVVAGGTDTQYF.